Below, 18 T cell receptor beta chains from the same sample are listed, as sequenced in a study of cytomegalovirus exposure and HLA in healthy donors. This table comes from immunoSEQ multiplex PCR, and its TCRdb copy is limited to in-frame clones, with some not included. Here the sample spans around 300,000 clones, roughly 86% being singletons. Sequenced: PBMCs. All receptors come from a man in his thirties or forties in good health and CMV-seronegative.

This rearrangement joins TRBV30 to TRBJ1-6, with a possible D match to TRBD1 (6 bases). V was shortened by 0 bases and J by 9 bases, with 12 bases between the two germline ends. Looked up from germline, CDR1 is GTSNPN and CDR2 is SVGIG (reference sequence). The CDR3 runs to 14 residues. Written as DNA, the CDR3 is TGTGCCTGGAGTGTAATCAGGGGTTTTTCACCCCTCCACTTT. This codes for CAWSVIRGFSPLHF.

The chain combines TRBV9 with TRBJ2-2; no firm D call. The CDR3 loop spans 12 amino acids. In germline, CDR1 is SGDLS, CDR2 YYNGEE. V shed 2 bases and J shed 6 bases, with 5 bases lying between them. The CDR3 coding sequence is TGTGCCAGCAGCGTCGGTCCCGGGGAGCTGTTTTTT. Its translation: CASSVGPGELFF.

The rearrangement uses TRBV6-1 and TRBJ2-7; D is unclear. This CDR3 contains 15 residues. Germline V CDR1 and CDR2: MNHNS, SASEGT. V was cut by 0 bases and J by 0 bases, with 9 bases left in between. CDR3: CASSEAPTYSYEQYF. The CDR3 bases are TGTGCCAGCAGTGAAGCCCCCACATACTCCTACGAGCAGTACTTC.

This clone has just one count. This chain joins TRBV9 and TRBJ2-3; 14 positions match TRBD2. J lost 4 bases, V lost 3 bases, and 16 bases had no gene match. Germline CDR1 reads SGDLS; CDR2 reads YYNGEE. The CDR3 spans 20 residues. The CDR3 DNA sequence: TGTGCCAGCAGCGCCCCGGGACTAGCGGGAGACACCCCTAGGGCAGATACGCAGTATTTT. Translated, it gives CASSAPGLAGDTPRADTQYF.

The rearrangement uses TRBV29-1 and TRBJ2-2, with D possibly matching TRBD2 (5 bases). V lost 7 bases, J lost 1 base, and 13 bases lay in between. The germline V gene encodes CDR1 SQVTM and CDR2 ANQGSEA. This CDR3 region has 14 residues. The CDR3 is CSARPRGNTGELFF. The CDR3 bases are TGCAGCGCACGCCCCCGGGGGAACACCGGGGAGCTGTTTTTT.

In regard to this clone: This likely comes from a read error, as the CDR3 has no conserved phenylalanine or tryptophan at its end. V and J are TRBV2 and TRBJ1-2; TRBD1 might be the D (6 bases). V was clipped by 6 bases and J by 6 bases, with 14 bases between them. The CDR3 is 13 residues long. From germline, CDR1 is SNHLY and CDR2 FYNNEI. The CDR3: CASRYRVLDGYTS. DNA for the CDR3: TGTGCCAGCAGGTACAGGGTTTTGGATGGCTACACCTCC.

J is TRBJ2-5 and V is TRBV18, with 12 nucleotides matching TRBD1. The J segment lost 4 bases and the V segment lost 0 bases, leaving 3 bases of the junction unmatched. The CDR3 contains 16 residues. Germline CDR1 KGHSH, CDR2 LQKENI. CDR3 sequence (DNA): TGTGCCAGCTCACCACCAGGGACAGGGGGCCCAGAGACCCAGTACTTC. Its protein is CASSPPGTGGPETQYF.

CDR3 amino acids: CASSLVSPGNEQFF. The CDR3 nucleotides are TGTGCCAGCAGCTTAGTATCCCCCGGCAATGAGCAGTTCTTC. V usage is TRBV7-6 and J usage is TRBJ2-1; D gene ambiguous. Deletions cut 1 base from V and 6 bases from J, with 10 bases between. This CDR3 region has 14 residues. Germline lookup yields CDR1 SGHVS and CDR2 FNYEAQ.

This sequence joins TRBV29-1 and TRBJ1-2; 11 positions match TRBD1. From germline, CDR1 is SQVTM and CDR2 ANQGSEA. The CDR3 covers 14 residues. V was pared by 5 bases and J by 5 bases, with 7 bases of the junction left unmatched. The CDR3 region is CSVTSGTGGYGYTF. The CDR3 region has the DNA TGCAGCGTTACCTCCGGGACAGGGGGGTATGGCTACACCTTC.

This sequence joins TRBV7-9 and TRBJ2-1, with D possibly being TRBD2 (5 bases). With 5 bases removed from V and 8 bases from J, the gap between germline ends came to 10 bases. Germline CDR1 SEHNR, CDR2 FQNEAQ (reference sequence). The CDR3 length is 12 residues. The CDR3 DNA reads TGTGCCAGCAGCACCGGGGTAGATGAGCAGTTCTTC. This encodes CASSTGVDEQFF.

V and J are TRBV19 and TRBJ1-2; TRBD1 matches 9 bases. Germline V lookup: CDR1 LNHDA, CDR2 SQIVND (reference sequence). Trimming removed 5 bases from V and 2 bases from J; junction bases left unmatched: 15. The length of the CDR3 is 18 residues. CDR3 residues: CASSPSAWTGARNYGYTF. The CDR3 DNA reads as TGTGCCAGTAGTCCCTCGGCCTGGACAGGGGCGAGAAACTATGGCTACACCTTC. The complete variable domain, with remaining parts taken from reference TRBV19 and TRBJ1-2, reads DGGITQSPKYLFRKEGQNVTLSCEQNLNHDAMYWYRQDPGQGLRLIYYSQIVNDFQKGDIAEGYSVSREKKESFPLTVTSAQKNPTAFYLCASSPSAWTGARNYGYTFGSGTRLTVV.

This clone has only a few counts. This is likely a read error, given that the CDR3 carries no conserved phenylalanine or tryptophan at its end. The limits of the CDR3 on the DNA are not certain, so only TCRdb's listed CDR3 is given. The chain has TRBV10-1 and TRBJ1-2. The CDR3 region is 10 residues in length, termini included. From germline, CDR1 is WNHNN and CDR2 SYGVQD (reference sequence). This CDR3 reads CASSEVWGRG.

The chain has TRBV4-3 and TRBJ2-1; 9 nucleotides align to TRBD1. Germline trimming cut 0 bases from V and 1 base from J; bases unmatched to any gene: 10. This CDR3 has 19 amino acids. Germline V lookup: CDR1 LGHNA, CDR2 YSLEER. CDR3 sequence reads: CASSQEIFPGQGSYNEQFF. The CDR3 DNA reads TGCGCCAGCAGCCAAGAAATTTTTCCCGGACAGGGGTCCTACAATGAGCAGTTCTTC.

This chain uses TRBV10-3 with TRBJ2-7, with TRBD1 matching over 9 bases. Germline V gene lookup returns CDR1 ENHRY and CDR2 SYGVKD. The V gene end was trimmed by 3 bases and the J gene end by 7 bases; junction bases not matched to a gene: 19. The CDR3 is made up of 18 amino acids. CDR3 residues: CAISDVDRGSLIADEQYF. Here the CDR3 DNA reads TGTGCCATCAGTGACGTGGACAGGGGAAGTCTTATCGCAGATGAGCAGTACTTC.

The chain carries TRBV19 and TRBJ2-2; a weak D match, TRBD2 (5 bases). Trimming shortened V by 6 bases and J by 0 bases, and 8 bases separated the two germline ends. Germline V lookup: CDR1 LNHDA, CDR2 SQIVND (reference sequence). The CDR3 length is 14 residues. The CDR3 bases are TGTGCCAGTAGGACGGACTCGAACACCGGGGAGCTGTTTTTT. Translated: CASRTDSNTGELFF.

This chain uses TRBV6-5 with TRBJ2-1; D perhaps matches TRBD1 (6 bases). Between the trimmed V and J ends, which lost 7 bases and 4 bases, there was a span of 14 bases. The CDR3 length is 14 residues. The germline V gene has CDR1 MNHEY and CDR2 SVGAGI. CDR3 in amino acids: CASTDAGAYNEQFF. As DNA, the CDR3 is TGTGCCAGCACCGACGCAGGGGCGTACAATGAGCAGTTCTTC.

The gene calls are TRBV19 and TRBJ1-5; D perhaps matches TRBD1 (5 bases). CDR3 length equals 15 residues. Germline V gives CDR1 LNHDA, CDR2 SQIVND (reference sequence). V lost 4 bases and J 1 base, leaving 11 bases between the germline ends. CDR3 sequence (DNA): TGTGCCAGTAGTAGAGGGGACTGGAGCAATCAGCCCCAGCATTTT. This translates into CASSRGDWSNQPQHF.

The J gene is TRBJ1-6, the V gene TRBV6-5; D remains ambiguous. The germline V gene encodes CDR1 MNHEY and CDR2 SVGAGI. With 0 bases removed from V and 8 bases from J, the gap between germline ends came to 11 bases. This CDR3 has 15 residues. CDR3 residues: CASSYSRLKDSPLHF. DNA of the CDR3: TGTGCCAGCAGTTACTCGAGACTTAAAGATTCACCCCTCCACTTT.